Below, 24 T cell receptor beta chains from the same sample are listed, as sequenced in a study of graft-versus-host responses after intestinal transplantation. Method: immunoSEQ multiplex PCR; TCRdb's copy keeps in-frame clones and lacks some. The table has under 30,000 clones, 85% to 95% seen once. The source was PBMCs, collected around 40 days after intestinal transplant. Receptor source: a human patient who received an intestinal transplant, so some T cells may come from the graft donor.

The chain recombines TRBV7-2 with TRBJ2-1; D remains unclear. The CDR3 length is 16 residues. The V end lost 1 base, the J end lost 5 bases, and 15 bases lay between the germline ends. Germline loops: CDR1 SGHTA, CDR2 FQGNSA. This CDR3 is CASSLGFLYWDNEQFF. CDR3 nucleotide sequence: TGTGCCAGCAGCTTAGGCTTCCTCTACTGGGACAATGAGCAGTTCTTC.

The chain combines TRBV4-2 with TRBJ1-2; D is uncertain. The CDR3 length is 13 residues. V shed 1 base and J shed 8 bases, with 11 bases lying between them. The germline gives CDR1 LGHNA, CDR2 YNFKEQ. DNA for the CDR3: TGTGCCAGCAGCCAAGGGCAAATAACGGGCTACACCTTC. This encodes CASSQGQITGYTF.

The gene calls are TRBV18 and TRBJ1-5, with 11 bases identical to TRBD1. Germline lookup yields CDR1 KGHSH and CDR2 LQKENI. V trimming: 6 bases; J trimming: 2 bases; junction bases outside the gene matches: 3. The CDR3 totals 15 residues. The CDR3 DNA follows: TGTGCCAGCTCCCGGGGACAGGGGGGCAATCAGCCCCAGCATTTT. Residues: CASSRGQGGNQPQHF. The complete variable domain, with remaining parts taken from reference TRBV18 and TRBJ1-5, reads NAGVMQNPRHLVRRRGQEARLRCSPMKGHSHVYWYRQLPEEGLKFMVYLQKENIIDESGMPKERFSAEFPKEGPSILRIQQVVRGDSAAYFCASSRGQGGNQPQHFGDGTRLSIL.

The chain joins TRBV11-2 to TRBJ2-1, with a tentative D call TRBD1 (6 bases). The CDR3 contains 15 residues. The germline gives CDR1 SGHAT, CDR2 FQNNGV. Trimming took off 0 bases at V and 1 base at J, with 7 bases between the two ends. CDR3 sequence (DNA): TGTGCCAGCAGCTTAGAGAGGGGGTCCTACAATGAGCAGTTCTTC. Residues: CASSLERGSYNEQFF.

The chain carries TRBV4-3 and TRBJ2-7; D is possibly TRBD1 (7 bases). There are 15 residues in the CDR3. Trimming took off 1 base at V and 5 bases at J, with 15 bases between the two ends. Germline V gene lookup returns CDR1 LGHNA and CDR2 YSLEER. The CDR3 nucleotides read TGCGCCAGCAGCCAAGGCAGGGGGAGGAACAACGAGCAGTACTTC. Translating gives CASSQGRGRNNEQYF.

V usage is TRBV9 and J usage is TRBJ2-1, with D unresolved. The V and J ends lost 3 bases and 3 bases respectively, with 10 bases between them. This CDR3 is built from 14 residues. Germline-derived CDR1 and CDR2 are SGDLS and YYNGEE. The CDR3 spells CASSGRTYYNEQFF. The CDR3 region has the DNA TGTGCCAGCAGCGGAAGGACGTACTACAATGAGCAGTTCTTC. The variable domain in full, completed from reference TRBV9 and TRBJ2-1, reads DSGVTQTPKHLITATGQRVTLRCSPRSGDLSVYWYQQSLDQGLQFLIQYYNGEERAKGNILERFSAQQFPDLHSELNLSSLELGDSALYFCASSGRTYYNEQFFGPGTRLTVL.

This clone was picked up a small number of times. The chain carries TRBV6-1 and TRBJ2-7, with D unresolved. The CDR3 runs 11 residues. Trimming left V 5 bases short and J 4 bases short, with 6 bases between. Germline V lookup: CDR1 MNHNS, CDR2 SASEGT. The CDR3 is CASSFGYEQYF. The CDR3 DNA reads TGTGCCAGCAGTTTCGGGTACGAGCAGTACTTC.

The chain links TRBV2 to TRBJ2-7; D not resolved. This CDR3 comprises 13 residues. Germline CDR1 and CDR2: SNHLY and FYNNEI. V shed 8 bases and J shed 3 bases, with 14 bases lying between them. CDR3 amino acids: CASQSKAHYEQYF. CDR3 nucleotides: TGTGCCAGCCAGTCCAAAGCACACTACGAGCAGTACTTC.

This chain joins TRBV7-8 and TRBJ2-2; TRBD2 matches 9 bases. The junction had 3 bases not matched to a gene; V was cut back by 1 base and J by 3 bases. CDR1 is SGHVS and CDR2 is FQNEAQ in the germline V gene. The CDR3 length is 16 residues. The CDR3 coding sequence is TGTGCCAGCAGCTTAGAAGGACTAGCGCACACCGGGGAGCTGTTTTTT. Amino acid sequence: CASSLEGLAHTGELFF.

This clone was seen a few times. This chain joins TRBV6-5 and TRBJ2-7; 7 bases fit TRBD2. The CDR3 spans 13 residues. The trim removed 2 bases at V and 4 bases at J, leaving 2 bases unmatched. Germline values: CDR1 MNHEY, CDR2 SVGAGI. DNA for the CDR3: TGTGCCAGCAGTTACGGGACTATATACGAGCAGTACTTC. It specifies CASSYGTIYEQYF.

Comment on this clone: One end of the junction fails to match germline, which may point to a read error. J is TRBJ1-1 and V is TRBV7-7; no reliable D call. CDR1 is SSHAT and CDR2 is FNYEAQ in the germline V gene (reference sequence). This CDR3 contains 13 residues. For the CDR3, the DNA is TGTGCTAGCAGCCCTAGCCCGGGCTCTGAAGCTTTCTTT. Its translation: CASSPSPGSEAFF.

This sequence joins TRBV7-9 and TRBJ2-7; 9 bases match TRBD2. Germline assignment: CDR1 SEHNR and CDR2 FQNEAQ (reference sequence). The length of the CDR3 is 14 residues. Losses at the gene ends were 7 bases for V and 3 bases for J; bases not matched to a gene: 7. The CDR3 here is CASTPGTSNYEQYF. In DNA, the CDR3 is TGTGCCAGCACCCCAGGGACTAGCAACTACGAGCAGTACTTC. The full variable domain, with the rest looked up from reference TRBV7-9 and TRBJ2-7, is DTGVSQNPRHKITKRGQNVTFRCDPISEHNRLYWYRQTLGQGPEFLTYFQNEAQLEKSRLLSDRFSAERPKGSFSTLEIQRTEQGDSAMYLCASTPGTSNYEQYFGPGTRLTVT.

V and J are TRBV2 and TRBJ2-3; 8 positions agree with TRBD2. J lost 2 bases, V lost 3 bases, and 4 bases had no gene match. Looked up from germline, CDR1 is SNHLY and CDR2 is FYNNEI. CDR3 size: 15 residues. As DNA, the CDR3 is TGTGCCAGCAGTGACGGGGGGGTTAACACAGATACGCAGTATTTT. Protein: CASSDGGVNTDTQYF. The full variable domain, in which reference TRBV2 and TRBJ2-3 provide the parts outside the CDR3, is EPEVTQTPSHQVTQMGQEVILRCVPISNHLYFYWYRQILGQKVEFLVSFYNNEISEKSEIFDDQFSVERPDGSNFTLKIRSTKLEDSAMYFCASSDGGVNTDTQYFGPGTRLTVL.

This clone was seen only a few times. The rearrangement joins TRBV6-5 to TRBJ2-3; no clear D. The CDR3 extends over 10 amino acids. V lost 6 bases to trimming and J lost 3 bases, with 1 base between them. CDR1 and CDR2 (germline): MNHEY, SVGAGI. CDR3 coding DNA: TGTGCCAGCAGGACAGATACGCAGTATTTT. Translating gives CASRTDTQYF.

The CDR3 region is CASRLGSSRDTSYEQYF. The CDR3 DNA is TGTGCCAGCAGACTAGGGTCGTCGCGGGACACCTCCTACGAGCAGTACTTC. The chain is built from TRBV7-8 and TRBJ2-7; either TRBD1 or TRBD2 may supply D (6 bases each). This CDR3 is 17 amino acids long. CDR1 is SGHVS and CDR2 is FQNEAQ in the germline V gene. Trimming shortened V by 6 bases and J by 0 bases, and 21 bases separated the two germline ends.

V is TRBV6-1 and J is TRBJ1-2; no reliable D call. The CDR3 consists of 13 residues. Germline-derived CDR1 and CDR2 are MNHNS and SASEGT. V shed 6 bases and J shed 4 bases, with 12 bases lying between them. Written as DNA, the CDR3 is TGTGCCAGCAGGAATGACATCTCCTATGGCTACACCTTC. Residues: CASRNDISYGYTF.

The table lists this clone with a count of one. The rearrangement joins TRBV7-7 to TRBJ2-1, with 7 bases matching TRBD2. The germline gives CDR1 SSHAT, CDR2 FNYEAQ (reference sequence). Unmatched junction bases numbered 12, after V lost 2 bases and J lost 8 bases. CDR3 size: 16 residues. CDR3 bases: TGTGCCAGCAGCTTAAGGCCCGGGACTAAAGGCTATGAGCAGTTCTTC. Its protein is CASSLRPGTKGYEQFF.

The chain is built from TRBV7-9 and TRBJ2-7; TRBD1 matches at 8 bases. CDR3 length: 15 amino acids. Germline CDR1 and CDR2: SEHNR and FQNEAQ (reference sequence). The V segment lost 0 bases and the J segment 2 bases; nucleotides outside the gene matches: 3. The CDR3 DNA reads TGTGCCAGCAGCTTAGCGCAGGGGGCTACCTACGAGCAGTACTTC. This gives the protein CASSLAQGATYEQYF.

This chain uses TRBV7-3 with TRBJ2-7, with a weak D call TRBD1 (6 bases). V was cut by 9 bases and J by 0 bases, with 12 bases left in between. Per germline, CDR1 SGHTA and CDR2 FQGTGA. There are 13 residues in the CDR3. CDR3 residues: CASSPDSSYEQYF. The CDR3 DNA is TGTGCCAGTTCTCCGGACAGCTCCTACGAGCAGTACTTC.

The J gene is TRBJ2-3, the V gene TRBV14; D uncertain. Germline V CDR1 and CDR2: SGHDN, FVKESK. The CDR3 is 15 amino acids. Trimming cost V 4 bases and J 5 bases, with 16 bases left between them. CDR3 in DNA: TGTGCCAGCAGCCCCCAGGCCGTGGGAATAGATACGCAGTATTTT. Amino acids: CASSPQAVGIDTQYF.

Only one count was recorded for this clone. The J gene is TRBJ2-7, the V gene TRBV6-1; D perhaps matches TRBD2 (6 bases). V lost 4 bases and J 2 bases, leaving 12 bases between the germline ends. The CDR3 sequence is 14 residues long. Germline CDR1 and CDR2: MNHNS and SASEGT. The CDR3 DNA sequence: TGTGCCAGCAGTGGGGGACTGTCGACCTACGAGCAGTACTTC. It yields the protein CASSGGLSTYEQYF.

The chain combines TRBV5-3 with TRBJ2-7, with 9 bases identical to TRBD1. TRBV5-3 is an ORF, with its function uncertain. Trimming removed 4 bases from V and 7 bases from J; junction bases left unmatched: 9. The CDR3 totals 14 residues. CDR3 in DNA: TGTGCCAGAAGCCGGGACAGGGTCCCGTGGGAGCAGTACTTC. As protein: CARSRDRVPWEQYF.

The chain combines TRBV7-3 with TRBJ2-1; no definite D call. The CDR3 covers 11 residues. Deletions cut 3 bases from V and 7 bases from J, with 4 bases between. The germline V gene encodes CDR1 SGHTA and CDR2 FQGTGA. The CDR3 loop reads CASSLGNEQFF. The CDR3 bases are TGTGCCAGCAGCTTGGGGAATGAGCAGTTCTTC.

This rearrangement joins TRBV15 to TRBJ2-7, with no clear D. Germline-derived CDR1 and CDR2 are LNHNV and YYDKDF (reference sequence). V lost 1 base and J 7 bases, leaving 11 bases between the germline ends. This CDR3 is built from 13 residues. CDR3 amino acids: CATSRGFSREQYF. CDR3 bases: TGTGCCACCAGCAGAGGTTTTTCTAGAGAGCAGTACTTC.